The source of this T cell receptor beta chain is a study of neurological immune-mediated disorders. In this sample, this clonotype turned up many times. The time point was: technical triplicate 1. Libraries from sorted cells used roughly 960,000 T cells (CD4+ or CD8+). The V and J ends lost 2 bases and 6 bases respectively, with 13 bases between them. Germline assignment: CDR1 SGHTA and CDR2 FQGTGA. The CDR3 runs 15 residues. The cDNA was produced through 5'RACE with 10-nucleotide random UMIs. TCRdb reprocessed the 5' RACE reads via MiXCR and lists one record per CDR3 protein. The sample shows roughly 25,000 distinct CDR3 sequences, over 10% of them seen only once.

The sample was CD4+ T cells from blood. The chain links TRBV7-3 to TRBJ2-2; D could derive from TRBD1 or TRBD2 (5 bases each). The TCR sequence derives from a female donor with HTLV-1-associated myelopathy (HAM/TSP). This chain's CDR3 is CASSLSDQGPGELFF. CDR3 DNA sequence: TGTGCCAGCAGCTTATCAGATCAGGGACCCGGGGAGCTGTTTTTT.